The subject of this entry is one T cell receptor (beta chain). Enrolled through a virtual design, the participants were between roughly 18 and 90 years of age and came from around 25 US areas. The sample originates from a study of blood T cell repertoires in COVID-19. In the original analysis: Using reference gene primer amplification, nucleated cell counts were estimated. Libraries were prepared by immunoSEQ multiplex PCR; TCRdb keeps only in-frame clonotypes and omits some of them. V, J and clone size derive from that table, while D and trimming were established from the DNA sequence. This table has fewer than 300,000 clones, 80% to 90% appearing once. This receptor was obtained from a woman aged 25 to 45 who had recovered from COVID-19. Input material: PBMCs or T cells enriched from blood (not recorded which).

The DNA for the CDR3 is TGTGCCAGCACCCTTATTCACGGGGGTGGCACTGAAGCTTTCTTT. Translating gives CASTLIHGGGTEAFF. The chain employs TRBV27 and TRBJ1-1, with D possibly being TRBD1 (5 bases). V was clipped by 7 bases and J by 4 bases, with 19 bases between them. Per the germline V gene, CDR1 is MNHEY and CDR2 is SMNVEV (reference sequence). The CDR3 covers 15 residues.